The 20 T cell receptor beta chains below all came from one sample that was sequenced in a study of CXCR3-negative and CXCR3-positive naive CD8 T cells. Libraries of TRB cDNA were made by 5' RACE and carried UMIs. TCRdb reprocessed the 5' RACE reads, with one entry per CDR3 protein and no DNA. This table lists about 130,000 distinct CDR3 sequences. The sequencing sample was made of naive CXCR3- CD8+ T cells from blood. Subset of the sample: CD45RO-CCR7+CD27+CD95- naive CD8+ T cells lacking CXCR3 (TNR3-). These receptors all stem from a human donor in good health. Some clones in this sample may be carry-over from other donors' samples.

V gene TRBV12-3 or TRBV12-4 combines with J gene TRBJ1-1; TCRdb names TRBD1, which stays unverified in the absence of DNA. The CDR3 has 12 amino acids. CDR3 loop: CASSLGGQEAFF.

The V and J genes are TRBV6-1 and TRBJ2-3; the D call of TRBD2 rests on TCRdb alone, since no DNA is present to check it. This CDR3 contains 15 residues. Germline V lookup: CDR1 MNHNS, CDR2 SASEGT. The CDR3 protein is CASRLAGGPPDTQYF.

This chain links TRBV24-1 with TRBJ2-1. CDR1 KGHDR and CDR2 SFDVKD come from the germline V gene. The CDR3 is made up of 12 amino acids. The CDR3 sequence is CATSDEVNEQFF.

The rearrangement links TRBV28 to TRBJ2-7; TCRdb's D gene call, TRBD1, goes unchecked for lack of DNA. There are 15 residues in the CDR3. Germline V gene lookup returns CDR1 MDHEN and CDR2 SYDVKM. CDR3 protein: CASSSSQGAAYEQYF. Variable domain in full (rest from reference TRBV28 and TRBJ2-7): DVKVTQSSRYLVKRTGEKVFLECVQDMDHENMFWYRQDPGLGLRLIYFSYDVKMKEKGDIPEGYSVSREKKERFSLILESASTNQTSMYLCASSSSQGAAYEQYFGPGTRLTVT.

The chain is built from TRBV24-1 and TRBJ2-1. The CDR3 has 14 amino acids. Germline lookup yields CDR1 KGHDR and CDR2 SFDVKD. This chain's CDR3 is CATSDSNDHNEQFF.

The V and J genes are TRBV29-1 and TRBJ2-7; TCRdb lists TRBD2, though no DNA is available to test this call. Germline V lookup: CDR1 SQVTM, CDR2 ANQGSEA. This CDR3 region has 13 residues. CDR3 protein: CSVELAGDYEQYF.

The chain joins TRBV5-5 to TRBJ1-5. There are 14 residues in the CDR3. Germline loops: CDR1 SGHKS, CDR2 YYEKEE (reference sequence). The CDR3 sequence: CASSLVEGNQPQHF.

The chain links TRBV7-2 to TRBJ2-7. The CDR3 has 14 amino acids. Germline lookup yields CDR1 SGHTA and CDR2 FQGNSA. CDR3 protein: CASSFAQSSYEQYF. Variable domain in full (rest from reference TRBV7-2 and TRBJ2-7): GAGVSQSPSNKVTEKGKDVELRCDPISGHTALYWYRQSLGQGLEFLIYFQGNSAPDKSGLPSDRFSAERTGGSVSTLTIQRTQQEDSAVYLCASSFAQSSYEQYFGPGTRLTVT.

V usage is TRBV4-3 and J usage is TRBJ1-5. This CDR3 contains 15 residues. Per the germline V gene, CDR1 is LGHNA and CDR2 is YSLEER. The CDR3 spells CASSQDRASNQPQHF.

V usage is TRBV12-3 or TRBV12-4 and J usage is TRBJ2-2; TCRdb outputs TRBD1, but without DNA this stays unchecked. The CDR3 is 13 residues long. CDR3 protein: CASSFSGFGELFF.

V is TRBV28 and J is TRBJ2-1; TCRdb returns TRBD1, unconfirmable since there is no DNA. The CDR3 totals 11 residues. Germline CDR1 MDHEN, CDR2 SYDVKM. CDR3: CASSPGTAQFF.

This chain links TRBV28 with TRBJ2-7; the D call from TCRdb, TRBD2, cannot be confirmed without DNA. Per germline, CDR1 MDHEN and CDR2 SYDVKM. There are 16 residues in the CDR3. This chain's CDR3 is CASSFSVAGQAYEQYF.

Here the CDR3 reads CSVARNTGELFF. The chain employs TRBV29-1 and TRBJ2-2. The CDR3 covers 12 residues. The germline gives CDR1 SQVTM, CDR2 ANQGSEA.

The chain carries TRBV5-1 and TRBJ2-7; absent DNA, TCRdb's TRBD1 call cannot be checked. Per the germline V gene, CDR1 is SGHRS and CDR2 is YFSETQ. The CDR3 consists of 14 residues. The CDR3 protein is CASSWVSGDYEQYF.

CDR3 amino acids: CASSFVVKAGRPSSYEQYF. The chain joins TRBV6-6 to TRBJ2-7; TCRdb's D gene call, TRBD2, goes unchecked for lack of DNA. The CDR3 sequence is 19 residues long. CDR1 is MNHNY and CDR2 is SVGAGI in the germline V gene (reference sequence).

The chain recombines TRBV2 with TRBJ2-7; TCRdb's D call of TRBD1 is untestable without DNA. The germline CDR1 and CDR2 sequences are SNHLY and FYNNEI. The CDR3 consists of 13 residues. The CDR3 spells CANRGTDLAEQYF.

The genes are TRBV3-1 and TRBJ2-1; the TCRdb call, TRBD2, lacks DNA for checking. The CDR3 length is 19 residues. In germline, CDR1 is LGHDT, CDR2 YNNKEL (reference sequence). CDR3 residues: CASSPRGASGRPDYNEQFF.

V gene TRBV30 combines with J gene TRBJ2-7; TCRdb indicates TRBD2, and absent DNA this call remains unverified. There are 12 residues in the CDR3. The V gene's germline CDR1 is GTSNPN and CDR2 SVGIG (reference sequence). CDR3 residues: CAWNTEGNEQYF.

The V call is TRBV29-1, the J call TRBJ2-2. Germline lookup yields CDR1 SQVTM and CDR2 ANQGSEA. The CDR3 has 12 residues. The CDR3 loop reads CSGTENTGELFF.

This chain connects TRBV15 to TRBJ2-7; TCRdb's assignment of TRBD1 cannot be checked, as there is no DNA. Germline loops: CDR1 LNHNV, CDR2 YYDKDF (reference sequence). There are 16 residues in the CDR3. This chain's CDR3 is CATSGTGTGTIYEQYF.